The clone carrying this T cell receptor beta chain showed up just once. TCRdb's copy holds only in-frame clones and misses some; the assay was immunoSEQ multiplex PCR. This sample has more than 65,000 clones, with roughly 91% found just once. Germline values: CDR1 MNHNS, CDR2 SASEGT. The ends were cut back, 1 base at V and 0 bases at J, with 8 bases in the middle. CDR3 length: 15 residues. The sample is drawn from a study of technical replicates of blood from several donors. The sequence was obtained from a human donor in good health. Some clones in this sample may be carry-over from other donors' samples. The sequenced sample was T cells isolated from PBMCs. J is TRBJ2-3 and V is TRBV6-1, with D hard to call. The CDR3 region has the DNA TGTGCCAGCAGTGAAGGGCCTGCTAGCACAGATACGCAGTATTTT. The encoded protein is CASSEGPASTDTQYF.